This record covers a single T cell receptor beta chain. Antigen specificity is unknown. The record originates from a study of cytomegalovirus exposure and HLA in healthy donors. 60 Vbeta and 13 Jbeta primers were used in PCR. TCRdb's copy holds only in-frame clones and misses some; the assay was immunoSEQ multiplex PCR. The data hold 140,000 to 150,000 clones, with roughly 79% observed a single time. These donors counted as nominally healthy when sampled, but unrecorded immune exposures were likely. The germline gives CDR1 LNHDA, CDR2 SQIVND (reference sequence). V was shortened by 5 bases and J by 7 bases, with 18 bases between the two germline ends. The CDR3 runs 15 residues. Study results and limitations: Beyond CMV serostatus, there was no information to go on about immune exposure.

Material: PBMCs. This receptor was obtained from a middle-aged woman in good health and CMV-seropositive. The chain joins TRBV19 to TRBJ1-5; a weak D match, TRBD1 (5 bases). The CDR3 DNA follows: TGTGCCAGTAGTGAAACAGGCTTTTCAGGACAGCCCCAGCATTTT. Translation gives CASSETGFSGQPQHF.